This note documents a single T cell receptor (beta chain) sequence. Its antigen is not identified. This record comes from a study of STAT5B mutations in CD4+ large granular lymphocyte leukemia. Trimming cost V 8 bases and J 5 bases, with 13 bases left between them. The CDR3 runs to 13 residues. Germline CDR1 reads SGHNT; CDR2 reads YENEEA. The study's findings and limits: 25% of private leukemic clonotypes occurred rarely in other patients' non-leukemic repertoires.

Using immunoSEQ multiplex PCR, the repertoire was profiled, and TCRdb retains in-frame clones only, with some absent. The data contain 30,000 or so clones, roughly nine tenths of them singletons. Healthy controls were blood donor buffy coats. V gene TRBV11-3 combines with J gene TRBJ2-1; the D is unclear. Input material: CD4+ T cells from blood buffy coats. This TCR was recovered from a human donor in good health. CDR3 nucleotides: TGTGCCAGCGGTGTTAAGCTGAACAATGAGCAGTTCTTC. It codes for CASGVKLNNEQFF.